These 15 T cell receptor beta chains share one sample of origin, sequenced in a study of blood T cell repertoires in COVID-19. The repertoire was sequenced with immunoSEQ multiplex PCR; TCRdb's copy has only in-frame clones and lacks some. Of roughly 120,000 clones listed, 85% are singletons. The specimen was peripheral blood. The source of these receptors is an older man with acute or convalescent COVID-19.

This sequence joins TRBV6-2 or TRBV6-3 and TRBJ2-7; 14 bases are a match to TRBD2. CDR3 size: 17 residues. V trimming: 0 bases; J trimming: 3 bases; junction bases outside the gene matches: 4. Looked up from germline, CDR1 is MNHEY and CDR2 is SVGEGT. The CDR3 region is CASSYSTGLAGVYEQYF. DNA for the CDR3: TGTGCCAGCAGTTACTCAACGGGACTAGCGGGAGTCTACGAGCAGTACTTC.

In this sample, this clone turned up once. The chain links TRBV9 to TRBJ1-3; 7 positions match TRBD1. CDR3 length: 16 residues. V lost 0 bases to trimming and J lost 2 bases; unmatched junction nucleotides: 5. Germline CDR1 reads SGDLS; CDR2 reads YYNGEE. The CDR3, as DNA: TGTGCCAGCAGCGTAGGGAAGACAGGGCCTGGAAACACCATATATTTT. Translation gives CASSVGKTGPGNTIYF.

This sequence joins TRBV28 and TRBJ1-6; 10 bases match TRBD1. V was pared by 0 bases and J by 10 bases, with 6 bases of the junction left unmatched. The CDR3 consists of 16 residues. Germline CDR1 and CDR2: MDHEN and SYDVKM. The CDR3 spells CASSLWMDRGESPLHF. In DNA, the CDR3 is TGTGCCAGCAGTTTATGGATGGACAGGGGGGAATCACCCCTCCACTTT.

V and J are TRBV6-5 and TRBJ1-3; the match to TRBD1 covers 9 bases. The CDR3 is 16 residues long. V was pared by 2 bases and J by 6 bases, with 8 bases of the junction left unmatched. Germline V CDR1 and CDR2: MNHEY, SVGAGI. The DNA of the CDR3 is TGTGCCAGCAGTTACGGGGACAGGGCAGGGGTAAACACCATATATTTT. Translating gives CASSYGDRAGVNTIYF.

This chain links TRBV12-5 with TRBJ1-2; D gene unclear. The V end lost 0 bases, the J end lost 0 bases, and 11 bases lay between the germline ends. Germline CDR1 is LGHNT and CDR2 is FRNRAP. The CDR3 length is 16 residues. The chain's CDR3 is CASGLVPGFTNYGYTF. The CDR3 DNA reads TGTGCTAGTGGTTTGGTACCGGGGTTCACTAACTATGGCTACACCTTC.

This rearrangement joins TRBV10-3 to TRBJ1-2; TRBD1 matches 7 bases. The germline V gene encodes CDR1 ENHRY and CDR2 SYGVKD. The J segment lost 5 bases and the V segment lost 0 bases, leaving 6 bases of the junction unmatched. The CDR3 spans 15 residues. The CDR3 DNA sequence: TGTGCCATCAGTGAGTCGGGGACAGAAGGGTATGGCTACACCTTC. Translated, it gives CAISESGTEGYGYTF.

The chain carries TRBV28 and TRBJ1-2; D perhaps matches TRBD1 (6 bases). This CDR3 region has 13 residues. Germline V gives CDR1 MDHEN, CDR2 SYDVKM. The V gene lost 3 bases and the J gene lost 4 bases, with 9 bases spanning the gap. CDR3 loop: CASSFVDSYGYTF. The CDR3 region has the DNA TGTGCCAGCAGTTTTGTGGACAGCTATGGCTACACCTTC.

CDR3 in DNA: TGTGCCAGTAGTGTCAGGACAGGGAACACCGGGGAGCTGTTTTTT. Amino acids: CASSVRTGNTGELFF. This chain links TRBV19 with TRBJ2-2, with TRBD1 matching 7 bases. Germline lookup yields CDR1 LNHDA and CDR2 SQIVND (reference sequence). Trimming at V came to 5 bases and at J to 1 base, leaving 4 bases not matched to a gene. The length of the CDR3 is 15 residues.

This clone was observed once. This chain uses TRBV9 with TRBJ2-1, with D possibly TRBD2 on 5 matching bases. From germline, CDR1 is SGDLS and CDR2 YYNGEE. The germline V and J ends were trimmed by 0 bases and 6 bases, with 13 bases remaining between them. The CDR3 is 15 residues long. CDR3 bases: TGTGCCAGCAGCGTAGCGGGTAGCGTATTCAATGAGCAGTTCTTC. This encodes CASSVAGSVFNEQFF.

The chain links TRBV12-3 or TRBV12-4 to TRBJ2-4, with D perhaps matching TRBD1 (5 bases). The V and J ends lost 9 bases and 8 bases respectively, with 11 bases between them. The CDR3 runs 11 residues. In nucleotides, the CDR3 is TGTGCCAGTAGGGGCCGGGACATTCAGTACTTC. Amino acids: CASRGRDIQYF.

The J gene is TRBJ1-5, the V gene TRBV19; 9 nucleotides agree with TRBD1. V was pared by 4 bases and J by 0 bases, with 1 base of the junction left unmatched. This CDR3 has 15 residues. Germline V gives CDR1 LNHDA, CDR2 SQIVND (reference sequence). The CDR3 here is CASSRQGDSNQPQHF. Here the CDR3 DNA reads TGTGCCAGTAGTAGACAGGGGGATAGCAATCAGCCCCAGCATTTT.

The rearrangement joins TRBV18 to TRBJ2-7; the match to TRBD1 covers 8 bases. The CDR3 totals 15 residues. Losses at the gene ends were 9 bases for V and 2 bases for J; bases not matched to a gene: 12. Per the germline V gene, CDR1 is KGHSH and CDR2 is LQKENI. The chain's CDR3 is CASYPGQGAAYEQYF. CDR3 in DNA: TGTGCCAGTTACCCAGGACAGGGAGCCGCCTACGAGCAGTACTTC.

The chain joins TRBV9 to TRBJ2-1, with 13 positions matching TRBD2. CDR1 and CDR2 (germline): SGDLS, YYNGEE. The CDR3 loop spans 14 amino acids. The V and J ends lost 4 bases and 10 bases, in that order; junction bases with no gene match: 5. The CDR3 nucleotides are TGTGCCAGCAGCCCGGGGGGACTAGCGGGAGAGCAGTTCTTC. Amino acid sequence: CASSPGGLAGEQFF. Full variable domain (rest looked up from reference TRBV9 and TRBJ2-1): DSGVTQTPKHLITATGQRVTLRCSPRSGDLSVYWYQQSLDQGLQFLIQYYNGEERAKGNILERFSAQQFPDLHSELNLSSLELGDSALYFCASSPGGLAGEQFFGPGTRLTVL.

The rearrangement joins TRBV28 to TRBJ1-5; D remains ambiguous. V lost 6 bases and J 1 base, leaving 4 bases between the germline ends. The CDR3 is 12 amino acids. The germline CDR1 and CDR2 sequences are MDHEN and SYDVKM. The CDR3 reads CASRRSNQPQHF. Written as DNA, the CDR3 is TGTGCCAGCAGGAGGAGCAATCAGCCCCAGCATTTT. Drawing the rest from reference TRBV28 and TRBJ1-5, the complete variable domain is DVKVTQSSRYLVKRTGEKVFLECVQDMDHENMFWYRQDPGLGLRLIYFSYDVKMKEKGDIPEGYSVSREKKERFSLILESASTNQTSMYLCASRRSNQPQHFGDGTRLSIL.

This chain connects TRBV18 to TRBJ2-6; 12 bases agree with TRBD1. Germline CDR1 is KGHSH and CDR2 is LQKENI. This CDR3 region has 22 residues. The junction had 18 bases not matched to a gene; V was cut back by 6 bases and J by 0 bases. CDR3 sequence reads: CASSLLGQGAPSPSSGANVLTF. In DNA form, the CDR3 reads TGTGCCAGCTCCCTCCTGGGACAGGGGGCTCCTAGCCCGAGCTCTGGGGCCAACGTCCTGACTTTC.